The 10 T cell receptor beta chains below all came from one sample that was sequenced in a study of blood T cell repertoires in COVID-19. Libraries were prepared by immunoSEQ multiplex PCR; TCRdb keeps only in-frame clonotypes and omits some of them. The profile shows roughly 500,000 clones, roughly nine tenths of them singletons. Sequenced sample: peripheral blood. The receptors were sampled from a man younger than 35 with COVID-19, enrolled during active disease.

In this sample, this clone turned up a few times. J is TRBJ2-2 and V is TRBV11-2; no firm D call. CDR1 and CDR2 (germline): SGHAT, FQNNGV. The CDR3 extends over 12 amino acids. Trimming stripped 1 base from V and 6 bases from J, with 3 bases between. CDR3 sequence (DNA): TGTGCCAGCAGCTTAGTAGCCGGGGAGCTGTTTTTT. Translation: CASSLVAGELFF.

V and J are TRBV13 and TRBJ2-1; weak D call: TRBD2 (6 bases). V lost 1 base and J lost 3, with 10 bases in between. CDR1 is PRHDT, CDR2 FYEKMQ, per germline (reference sequence). The CDR3 sequence is 15 residues long. The DNA for the CDR3 is TGTGCCAGCAGCTTAGCCGGGGAGGACTACAATGAGCAGTTCTTC. Its protein is CASSLAGEDYNEQFF. Full variable domain (remainder filled in from reference TRBV13 and TRBJ2-1): AAGVIQSPRHLIKEKRETATLKCYPIPRHDTVYWYQQGPGQDPQFLISFYEKMQSDKGSIPDRFSAQQFSDYHSELNMSSLELGDSALYFCASSLAGEDYNEQFFGPGTRLTVL.

This chain uses TRBV6-6 with TRBJ1-1; 10 nucleotides agree with TRBD1. The CDR3 is 12 amino acids. V shed 8 bases and J 7 bases; nucleotides not matched to a gene: 4. The V gene's germline CDR1 is MNHNY and CDR2 SVGAGI (reference sequence). CDR3 sequence: CASGTGEGEAFF. The CDR3 coding sequence is TGTGCCAGCGGGACAGGGGAAGGTGAAGCTTTCTTT.

The chain employs TRBV5-1 and TRBJ2-1, with TRBD1 identical over 9 bases. The V gene end was trimmed by 4 bases and the J gene end by 1 base; junction bases not matched to a gene: 3. This CDR3 contains 15 residues. Per the germline V gene, CDR1 is SGHRS and CDR2 is YFSETQ. The CDR3 DNA is TGCGCCAGCAGCCGCGGGACAGGGTCCTACAATGAGCAGTTCTTC. Protein sequence: CASSRGTGSYNEQFF.

CDR3 sequence: CASSRDRVQETQYF. The DNA for the CDR3 is TGCGCCAGCAGCCGAGACAGGGTCCAAGAGACCCAGTACTTC. J is TRBJ2-5 and V is TRBV4-1; 7 positions agree with TRBD1. The CDR3 sequence is 14 residues long. V gave up 4 bases and J gave up 1 base; unmatched junction bases: 3. Germline V lookup: CDR1 MGHRA, CDR2 YSYEKL.

J is TRBJ2-3 and V is TRBV4-2; 15 positions match TRBD2. The CDR3 covers 16 residues. V shed 2 bases and J 6 bases; nucleotides not matched to a gene: 3. Germline V gives CDR1 LGHNA, CDR2 YNFKEQ. CDR3: CASSQKGTSGGDTQYF. Written as DNA, the CDR3 is TGTGCCAGCAGCCAAAAAGGGACTAGCGGGGGGGATACGCAGTATTTT.

The rearrangement joins TRBV6-5 to TRBJ1-2; the match to TRBD1 covers 7 bases. Germline assignment: CDR1 MNHEY and CDR2 SVGAGI. Losses at the gene ends were 6 bases for V and 4 bases for J; bases not matched to a gene: 5. The CDR3 runs 13 residues. In nucleotides, the CDR3 is TGTGCCAGCAGCCGACAGGGATCCTATGGCTACACCTTC. It translates to CASSRQGSYGYTF.

This clone appeared a single time. The rearrangement joins TRBV2 to TRBJ1-2, with 10 bases matching TRBD1. CDR3 length: 13 amino acids. V shed 6 bases and J 5 bases; nucleotides not matched to a gene: 3. Germline V gene sequence: CDR1 SNHLY, CDR2 FYNNEI. The CDR3 region has the DNA TGTGCCAGCAGCGGGACAGGGGTTTATGGCTACACCTTC. As protein: CASSGTGVYGYTF.

In this sample, this clone turned up once. The chain is built from TRBV5-8 and TRBJ1-1, with D hard to call. The germline gives CDR1 SGHTS, CDR2 YDEGEE. There are 11 residues in the CDR3. V lost 4 bases and J 6 bases, leaving 7 bases between the germline ends. As DNA, the CDR3 is TGTGCCAGCAGCCTTAGCCCTGAAGCTTTCTTT. The encoded protein is CASSLSPEAFF.

This chain uses TRBV27 with TRBJ2-1; D is uncertain. The germline CDR1 and CDR2 sequences are MNHEY and SMNVEV (reference sequence). This CDR3 is 13 amino acids long. V dropped 1 base and J dropped 4 bases, with 5 bases sitting between them. CDR3: CASSLYQYNEQFF. As DNA, the CDR3 is TGTGCCAGCAGTTTATATCAGTACAATGAGCAGTTCTTC.